This T cell receptor (beta chain) originates from a study of human T cells and chemical hapten exposure. Study-wide findings and caveats: Significantly more large CDR3 similarity clusters were formed by expanded TCRs than by controls. TCRs at high frequency, those above 1 in 1000, did not change with DPC sensitization.

The CDR3 extends over 14 amino acids. Germline V gene sequence: CDR1 SGHRS, CDR2 YFSETQ. The V end lost 7 bases, the J end lost 3 bases, and 15 bases lay between the germline ends. This clonotype was detected only a few times. Its specificity is unknown. Each CDR3 protein gets one entry after TCRdb re-called the RACE reads with MiXCR. The sample consists of roughly 190,000 distinct CDR3 sequences, about 22% of them appearing once. Time point here: patch test 1, 2 weeks after DPC sensitization. The treatment here: therapeutic diphenylcyclopropenone sensitization with weekly scalp DPC. Those who donated were patients with alopecia, 18 to 70 years of age, and suitable for DPC.

Material: whole blood, obtained in connection with sensitization to the hapten diphenylcyclopropenone (DPC). The rearrangement links TRBV5-1 to TRBJ2-3; D perhaps matches TRBD1 (5 bases). The sequence was collected from a woman aged 45-59 years with alopecia areata. Some clones in this sample may be carry-over from other donors' samples. The CDR3 here is CASAQGSGTDTQYF. For the CDR3, the DNA is TGCGCCAGCGCCCAGGGAAGTGGAACAGATACGCAGTATTTT.